The entry below describes one TCR beta chain. Clones were sequenced by immunoSEQ multiplex PCR, and TCRdb holds only the in-frame ones, with some missing. The sample includes nearly 200,000 clones, more than 65% seen only once; the top ten take around 7.5%. The source of the sample is a study of blood T cell repertoires in COVID-19. Cohorts were determined from participant-reported clinical history. The CDR3 is made up of 14 amino acids. CDR1 and CDR2 (germline): MNHEY, SVGAGI. Trimming shortened V by 6 bases and J by 5 bases, and 14 bases separated the two germline ends. The clonotype originates from a man aged 40-49 years who had recovered from COVID-19. Sequencing input: PBMCs or T cells enriched from blood (not recorded which). The V gene is TRBV6-5, the J gene TRBJ1-5; no firm D call. The CDR3 sequence is CASSYGGRHQPQHF. The CDR3 region has the DNA TGTGCCAGCAGCTACGGCGGGAGGCATCAGCCCCAGCATTTT.